One and the same sample provided the 3 T cell receptor beta chains below, sequenced in a study of T cells in Graves' hyperthyroidism and ophthalmopathy. The CDR3 regions of TCR beta were amplified from RNA transcripts. First-round RT-PCR of the TCR CDR3 relied on the HTBI primer set. Using its own MiXCR run on the multiplex PCR reads, TCRdb lists one record per CDR3 protein. The table shows about 420,000 distinct CDR3 sequences, with approximately 15% occurring only once. The specimen was blood. All receptors come from a woman between 18 and 29 years old with Graves' hyperthyroidism.

There are many counts of this clonotype. The V gene is TRBV27, the J gene TRBJ2-5; the D is unclear. V was shortened by 5 bases and J by 3 bases, with 13 bases between the two germline ends. Germline V gene data show CDR1 as MNHEY and CDR2 as SMNVEV (reference sequence). The CDR3 totals 14 residues. CDR3 coding DNA: TGTGCCAGCAGTCCGTATCCCGGTGAAGAGACCCAGTACTTC. This codes for CASSPYPGEETQYF.

The chain couples TRBV19 to TRBJ2-2; D is undetermined. There are 12 residues in the CDR3. The germline gives CDR1 LNHDA, CDR2 SQIVND (reference sequence). Trimming left V 9 bases short and J 5 bases short, with 10 bases between. CDR3 DNA: TGTGCCAGCGAAACGTTGACCGGGGAGCTGTTTTTT. Its protein product is CASETLTGELFF. Using reference TRBV19 and TRBJ2-2 for the parts outside the CDR3, the full variable domain is DGGITQSPKYLFRKEGQNVTLSCEQNLNHDAMYWYRQDPGQGLRLIYYSQIVNDFQKGDIAEGYSVSREKKESFPLTVTSAQKNPTAFYLCASETLTGELFFGEGSRLTVL.

This clonotype has a handful of counts. The V call is TRBV5-8, the J call TRBJ2-2; 8 bases map to TRBD2. V lost 0 bases and J lost 2; bases outside the gene matches: 0. Germline CDR1 reads SGHTS; CDR2 reads YDEGEE. The CDR3 runs to 15 residues. CDR3: CASSLGTSNTGELFF. In nucleotides, the CDR3 is TGTGCCAGCAGCTTGGGGACTAGCAACACCGGGGAGCTGTTTTTT.